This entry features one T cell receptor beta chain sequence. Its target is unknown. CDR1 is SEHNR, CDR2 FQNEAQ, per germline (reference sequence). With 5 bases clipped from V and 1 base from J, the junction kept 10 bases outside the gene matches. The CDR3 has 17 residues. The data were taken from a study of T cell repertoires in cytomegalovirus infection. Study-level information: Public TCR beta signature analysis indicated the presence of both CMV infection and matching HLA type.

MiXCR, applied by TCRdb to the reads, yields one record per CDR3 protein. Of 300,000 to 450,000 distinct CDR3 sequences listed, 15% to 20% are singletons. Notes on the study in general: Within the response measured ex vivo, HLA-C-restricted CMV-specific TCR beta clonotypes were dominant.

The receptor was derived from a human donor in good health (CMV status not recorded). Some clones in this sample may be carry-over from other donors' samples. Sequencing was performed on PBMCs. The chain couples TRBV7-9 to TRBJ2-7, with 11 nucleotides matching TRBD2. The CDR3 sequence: CASSLPTSGVMSYEQYF. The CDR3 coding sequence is TGTGCCAGCAGCCTTCCGACTAGCGGGGTTATGTCCTACGAGCAGTACTTC.